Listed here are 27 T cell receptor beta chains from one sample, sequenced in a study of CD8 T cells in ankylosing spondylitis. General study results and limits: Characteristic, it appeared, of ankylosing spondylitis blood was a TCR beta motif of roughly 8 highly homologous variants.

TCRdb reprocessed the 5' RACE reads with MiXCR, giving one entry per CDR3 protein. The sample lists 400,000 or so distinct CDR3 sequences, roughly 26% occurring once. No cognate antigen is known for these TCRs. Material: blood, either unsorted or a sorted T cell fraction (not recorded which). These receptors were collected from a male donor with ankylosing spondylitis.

The CDR3 protein is CASSQDPGYSPLHF. The DNA of the CDR3 is TGTGCCAGCAGCCAAGACCCGGGATATTCACCCCTCCACTTT. The rearrangement links TRBV4-2 to TRBJ1-6; D call uncertain. This CDR3 is built from 14 residues. The germline CDR1 and CDR2 sequences are LGHNA and YNFKEQ. V was cut by 0 bases and J by 8 bases, with 8 bases left in between.

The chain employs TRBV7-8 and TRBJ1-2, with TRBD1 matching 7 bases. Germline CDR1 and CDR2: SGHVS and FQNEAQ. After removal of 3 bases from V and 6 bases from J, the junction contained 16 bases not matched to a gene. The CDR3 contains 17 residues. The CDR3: CASSLAIRGVSGDGYTF. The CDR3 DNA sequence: TGTGCCAGCAGCTTGGCCATCAGGGGGGTTTCAGGAGATGGCTACACCTTC. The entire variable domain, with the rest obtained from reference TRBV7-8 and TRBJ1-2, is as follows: GAGVSQSPRYKVAKRGQDVALRCDPISGHVSLFWYQQALGQGPEFLTYFQNEAQLDKSGLPSDRFFAERPEGSVSTLKIQRTQQEDSAVYLCASSLAIRGVSGDGYTFGSGTRLTVV.

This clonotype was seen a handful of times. For the CDR3, the DNA is TGTGCCAGCAGTCCCTGGGATGGGCGGGGCTCCTACAATGAGCAGTTCTTC. This gives the protein CASSPWDGRGSYNEQFF. V usage is TRBV27 and J usage is TRBJ2-1, with D tentatively TRBD2 (6 bases). Germline-derived CDR1 and CDR2 are MNHEY and SMNVEV (reference sequence). Deletions cut 5 bases from V and 0 bases from J, with 17 bases between. The CDR3 length is 17 residues.

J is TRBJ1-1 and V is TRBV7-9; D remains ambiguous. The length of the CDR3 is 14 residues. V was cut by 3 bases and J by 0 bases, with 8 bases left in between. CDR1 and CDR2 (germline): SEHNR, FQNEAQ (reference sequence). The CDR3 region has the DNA TGTGCCAGCAGCTTCCGGGGTCTGAACACTGAAGCTTTCTTT. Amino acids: CASSFRGLNTEAFF.

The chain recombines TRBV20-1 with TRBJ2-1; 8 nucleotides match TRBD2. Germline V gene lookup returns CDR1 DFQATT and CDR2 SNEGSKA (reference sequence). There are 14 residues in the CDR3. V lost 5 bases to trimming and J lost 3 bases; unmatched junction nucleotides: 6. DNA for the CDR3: TGCAGTGCTGGGGGAAGCGGGAGCTACAATGAGCAGTTCTTC. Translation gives CSAGGSGSYNEQFF.

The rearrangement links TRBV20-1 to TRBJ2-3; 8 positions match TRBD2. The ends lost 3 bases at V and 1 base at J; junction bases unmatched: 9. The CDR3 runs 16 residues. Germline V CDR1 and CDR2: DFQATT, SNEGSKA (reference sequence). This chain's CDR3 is CSASGVAGHGTDTQYF. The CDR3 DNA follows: TGCAGTGCTAGTGGGGTAGCGGGACACGGCACAGATACGCAGTATTTT.

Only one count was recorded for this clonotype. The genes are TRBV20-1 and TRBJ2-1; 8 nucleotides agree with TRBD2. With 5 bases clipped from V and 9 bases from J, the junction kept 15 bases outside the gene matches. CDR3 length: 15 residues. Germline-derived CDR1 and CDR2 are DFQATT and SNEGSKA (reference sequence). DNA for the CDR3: TGCAGTGCTGGCCCGGGGGGACTAGTAGTGCCTGAGCAGTTCTTC. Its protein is CSAGPGGLVVPEQFF.

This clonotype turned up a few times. CDR3 loop: CSARVPGPAGDTEAFF. CDR3 coding DNA: TGCAGTGCTAGAGTACCCGGTCCCGCCGGCGACACTGAAGCTTTCTTT. This chain links TRBV20-1 with TRBJ1-1; D gene ambiguous. The CDR3 runs to 16 residues. Trimming stripped 1 base from V and 3 bases from J, with 18 bases between. CDR1 is DFQATT, CDR2 SNEGSKA, per germline (reference sequence).

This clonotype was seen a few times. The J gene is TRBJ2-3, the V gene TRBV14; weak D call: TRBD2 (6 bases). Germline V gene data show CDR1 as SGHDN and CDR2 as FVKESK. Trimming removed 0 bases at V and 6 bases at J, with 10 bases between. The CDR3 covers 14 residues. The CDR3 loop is CASSQEIGSDTQYF. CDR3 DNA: TGTGCCAGCAGCCAAGAAATCGGGAGCGATACGCAGTATTTT.

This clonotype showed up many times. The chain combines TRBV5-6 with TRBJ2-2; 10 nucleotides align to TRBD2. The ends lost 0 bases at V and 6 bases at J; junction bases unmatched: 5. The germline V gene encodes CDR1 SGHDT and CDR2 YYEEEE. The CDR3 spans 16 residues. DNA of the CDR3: TGTGCCAGCAGCTTGGAAGTCAGCGGGAGGGCCGGGGAGCTGTTTTTT. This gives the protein CASSLEVSGRAGELFF.

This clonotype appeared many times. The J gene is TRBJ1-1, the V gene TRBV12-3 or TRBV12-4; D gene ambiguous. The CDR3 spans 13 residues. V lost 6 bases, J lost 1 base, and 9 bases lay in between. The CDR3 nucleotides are TGTGCCAGCAGGAGGAGGGAGAACACTGAAGCTTTCTTT. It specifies CASRRRENTEAFF.

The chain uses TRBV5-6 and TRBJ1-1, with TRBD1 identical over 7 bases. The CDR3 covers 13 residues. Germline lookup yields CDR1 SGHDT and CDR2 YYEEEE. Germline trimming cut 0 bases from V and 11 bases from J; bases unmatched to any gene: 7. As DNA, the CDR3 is TGTGCCAGCAGCTTGGCCGGGGAGGGGGCGGCTTTCTTT. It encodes CASSLAGEGAAFF.

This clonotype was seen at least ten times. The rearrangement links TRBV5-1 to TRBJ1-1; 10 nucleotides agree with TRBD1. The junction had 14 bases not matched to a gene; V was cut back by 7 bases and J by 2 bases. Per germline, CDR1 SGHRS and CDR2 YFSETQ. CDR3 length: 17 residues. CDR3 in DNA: TGCGCCAGCTCTCCGGGACAGGGGTCCAGACTCAACACTGAAGCTTTCTTT. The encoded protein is CASSPGQGSRLNTEAFF.

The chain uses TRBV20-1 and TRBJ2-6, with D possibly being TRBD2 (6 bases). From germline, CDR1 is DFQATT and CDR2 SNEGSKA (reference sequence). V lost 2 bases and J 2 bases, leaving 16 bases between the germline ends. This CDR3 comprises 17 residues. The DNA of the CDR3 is TGCAGTGCTAGACGGGGGTTAAAGGGCCCTGGGGCCAACGTCCTGACTTTC. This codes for CSARRGLKGPGANVLTF.

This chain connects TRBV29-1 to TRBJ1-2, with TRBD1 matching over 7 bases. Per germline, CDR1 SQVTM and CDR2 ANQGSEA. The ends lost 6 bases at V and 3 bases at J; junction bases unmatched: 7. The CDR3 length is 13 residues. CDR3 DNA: TGCAGCGTCTTGGGACAGACAGACTATGGCTACACCTTC. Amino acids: CSVLGQTDYGYTF. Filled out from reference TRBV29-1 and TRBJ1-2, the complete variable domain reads SAVISQKPSRDICQRGTSLTIQCQVDSQVTMMFWYRQQPGQSLTLIATANQGSEATYESGFVIDKFPISRPNLTFSTLTVSNMSPEDSSIYLCSVLGQTDYGYTFGSGTRLTVV.

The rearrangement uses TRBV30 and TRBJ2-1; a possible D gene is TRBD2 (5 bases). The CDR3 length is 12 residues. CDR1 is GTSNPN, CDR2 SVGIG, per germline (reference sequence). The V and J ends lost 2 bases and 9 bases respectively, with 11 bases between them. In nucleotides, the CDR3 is TGTGCCTGGAGTACCCGAGGGAGTGAGCAGTTCTTC. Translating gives CAWSTRGSEQFF.

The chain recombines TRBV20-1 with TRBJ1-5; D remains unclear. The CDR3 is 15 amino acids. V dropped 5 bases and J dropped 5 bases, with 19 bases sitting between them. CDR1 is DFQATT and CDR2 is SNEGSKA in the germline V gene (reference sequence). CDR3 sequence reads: CSALPPRRWDQPQHF. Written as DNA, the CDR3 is TGCAGTGCTCTACCCCCACGCAGGTGGGATCAGCCCCAGCATTTT.

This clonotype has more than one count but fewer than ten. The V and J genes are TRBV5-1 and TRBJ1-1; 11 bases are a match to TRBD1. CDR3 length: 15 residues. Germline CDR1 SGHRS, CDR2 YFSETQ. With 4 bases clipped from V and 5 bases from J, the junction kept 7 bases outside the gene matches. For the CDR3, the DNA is TGCGCCAGCAGCCCCGTGGACAGGGGGCCTACTGAAGCTTTCTTT. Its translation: CASSPVDRGPTEAFF.

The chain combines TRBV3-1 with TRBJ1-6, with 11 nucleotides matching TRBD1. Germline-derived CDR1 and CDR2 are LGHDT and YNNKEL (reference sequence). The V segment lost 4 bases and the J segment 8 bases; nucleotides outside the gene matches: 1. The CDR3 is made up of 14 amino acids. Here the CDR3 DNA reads TGTGCCAGCAGCCGGACAGGGGGCGATTCACCCCTCCACTTT. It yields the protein CASSRTGGDSPLHF.

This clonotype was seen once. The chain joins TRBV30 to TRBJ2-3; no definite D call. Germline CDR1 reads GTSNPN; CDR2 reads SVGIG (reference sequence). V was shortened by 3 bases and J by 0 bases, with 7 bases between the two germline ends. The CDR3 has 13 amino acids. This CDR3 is CAWRAASTDTQYF. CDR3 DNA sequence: TGTGCCTGGAGGGCGGCTAGCACAGATACGCAGTATTTT.

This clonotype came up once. This CDR3 reads CASSESVKGNQPQHF. CDR3 DNA: TGTGCCAGCAGTGAAAGTGTCAAGGGCAATCAGCCCCAGCATTTT. The V call is TRBV6-1, the J call TRBJ1-5, with no clear D. The CDR3 covers 15 residues. The V gene lost 2 bases and the J gene lost 2 bases, with 10 bases spanning the gap. Germline CDR1 is MNHNS and CDR2 is SASEGT.

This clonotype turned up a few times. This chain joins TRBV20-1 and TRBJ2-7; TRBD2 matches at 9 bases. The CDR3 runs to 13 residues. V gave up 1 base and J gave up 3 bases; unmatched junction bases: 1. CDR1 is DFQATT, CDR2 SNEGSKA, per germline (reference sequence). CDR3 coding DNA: TGCAGTGCTAGAGTAGCGGGAGTCTACGAGCAGTACTTC. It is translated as CSARVAGVYEQYF.

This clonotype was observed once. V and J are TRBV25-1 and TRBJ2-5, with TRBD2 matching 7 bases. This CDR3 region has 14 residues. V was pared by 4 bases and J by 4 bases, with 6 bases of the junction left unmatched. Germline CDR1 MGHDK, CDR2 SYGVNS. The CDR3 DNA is TGTGCCAGCAGTGGAGGCGCGGGAGCAGAGACCCAGTACTTC. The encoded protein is CASSGGAGAETQYF.

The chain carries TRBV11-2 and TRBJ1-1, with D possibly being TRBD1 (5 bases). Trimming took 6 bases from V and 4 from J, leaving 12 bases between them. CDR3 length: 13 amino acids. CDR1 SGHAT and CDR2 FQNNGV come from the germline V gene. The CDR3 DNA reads TGTGCCAGCAGTCCCGGACACGCCACTGAAGCTTTCTTT. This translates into CASSPGHATEAFF.

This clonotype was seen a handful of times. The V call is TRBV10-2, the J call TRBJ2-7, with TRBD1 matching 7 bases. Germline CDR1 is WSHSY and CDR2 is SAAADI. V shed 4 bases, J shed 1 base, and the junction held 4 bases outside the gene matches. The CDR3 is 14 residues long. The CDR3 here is CASSVQGPSYEQYF. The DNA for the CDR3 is TGCGCCAGCAGTGTACAGGGGCCATCCTACGAGCAGTACTTC.

The CDR3 loop reads CACCPSTGGTSSVGNEQFF. The CDR3 nucleotides read TGTGCCTGCTGTCCCTCCACGGGGGGTACGTCTAGCGTGGGCAATGAGCAGTTCTTC. The chain employs TRBV12-3 or TRBV12-4 and TRBJ2-1, with 7 positions matching TRBD2. Losses at the gene ends were 11 bases for V and 6 bases for J; bases not matched to a gene: 28. CDR3 length: 19 amino acids.

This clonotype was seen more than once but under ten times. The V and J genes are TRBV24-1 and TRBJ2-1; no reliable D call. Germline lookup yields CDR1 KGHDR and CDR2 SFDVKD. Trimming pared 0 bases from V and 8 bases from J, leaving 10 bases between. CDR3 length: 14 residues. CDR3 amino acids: CATSDLRLLDEQFF. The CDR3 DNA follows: TGTGCCACCAGTGATTTGCGACTTTTGGATGAGCAGTTCTTC.